In this sample, the clone carrying this T cell receptor beta chain turned up many times. Its antigen is unidentified. Template switching (which added a universal primer site) was used, and cDNA carried unique molecular identifiers. One entry per CDR3 protein results from TCRdb running MiXCR on the 5' RACE reads. Of approximately 220,000 distinct CDR3 sequences listed, around a tenth are singletons. This entry is derived from a study of identical twins. Study outcomes and limitations: The models systematically underestimated how much out-of-frame TCR alpha was shared in monozygotic twins. The conclusions drew on cross-sectional statistical analysis instead of tracking the same donors. Carriage of fewer insertions was seen in abundant cord blood beta clonotypes, whereas memory repertoires showed none.

The germline CDR1 and CDR2 sequences are SEHNR and FQNEAQ (reference sequence). Trimming took 5 bases from V and 7 from J; bases not matched to a gene: 10. The CDR3 loop spans 15 amino acids. J is TRBJ2-1 and V is TRBV7-9; 8 bases line up with TRBD2. The sequence came from a woman in her late teens or twenties in good health. The sample consisted of memory (CD45RO+) T cells sorted from blood. The chain's CDR3 is CASSLERGRLNEQFF. The CDR3 DNA is TGTGCCAGCAGCCTAGAGCGGGGGCGACTTAATGAGCAGTTCTTC. Variable domain in full (rest from reference TRBV7-9 and TRBJ2-1): DTGVSQNPRHKITKRGQNVTFRCDPISEHNRLYWYRQTLGQGPEFLTYFQNEAQLEKSRLLSDRFSAERPKGSFSTLEIQRTEQGDSAMYLCASSLERGRLNEQFFGPGTRLTVL.